A single sample is the source of the 15 T cell receptor beta chains below, sequenced in a study of cytomegalovirus exposure and HLA in healthy donors. 13 Jbeta primers and 60 Vbeta primers were used for the PCR. The assay was immunoSEQ multiplex PCR, and TCRdb's table has in-frame clones only and misses some. Of a few hundred thousand clones detected, 75% to 80% appear once; the ten largest clones hold roughly 1.9%. Sequenced: PBMCs. All receptors come from a man aged 18 to 35 in good health and CMV-seronegative.

The rearrangement links TRBV14 to TRBJ1-4; 7 nucleotides match TRBD1. In germline, CDR1 is SGHDN, CDR2 FVKESK. The CDR3 extends over 14 amino acids. V dropped 4 bases and J dropped 8; count of bases not matched to a gene: 7. As DNA, the CDR3 is TGTGCCAGCAGCCGCGACAGGGTAAAGGAAAAACTGTTTTTT. It is translated as CASSRDRVKEKLFF.

The J gene is TRBJ1-1, the V gene TRBV7-9; 8 nucleotides match TRBD1. Germline V gene sequence: CDR1 SEHNR, CDR2 FQNEAQ (reference sequence). This CDR3 is built from 16 residues. V was pared by 5 bases and J by 5 bases, with 13 bases of the junction left unmatched. The CDR3 protein is CASSLTLGQGRTEAFF. CDR3 coding DNA: TGTGCCAGCAGCCTAACCCTAGGACAGGGAAGAACTGAAGCTTTCTTT.

The V gene is TRBV19, the J gene TRBJ2-2; no firm D call. From germline, CDR1 is LNHDA and CDR2 SQIVND (reference sequence). V was cut by 7 bases and J by 0 bases, with 15 bases left in between. The CDR3 has 16 residues. CDR3 sequence: CASNGLWSTNTGELFF. CDR3 nucleotide sequence: TGTGCCAGTAATGGGTTATGGAGTACGAACACCGGGGAGCTGTTTTTT.

The chain carries TRBV2 and TRBJ2-7; 10 nucleotides agree with TRBD2. J was trimmed by 5 bases and V by 2 bases; bases with no gene match: 9. The CDR3 extends over 16 amino acids. CDR1 is SNHLY, CDR2 FYNNEI, per germline. CDR3 in DNA: TGTGCCAGCAGTGAATCCTTAGCGGGAGGTTGGAACGAGCAGTACTTC. Amino acid sequence: CASSESLAGGWNEQYF.

This clone has only a few counts. The V gene is TRBV6-5, the J gene TRBJ2-7, with D perhaps TRBD1 (6 bases). V was trimmed by 5 bases and J by 9 bases, leaving 17 bases between them. CDR1 is MNHEY and CDR2 is SVGAGI in the germline V gene. The CDR3 spans 13 residues. CDR3 residues: CASSHRDLGLQYF. The CDR3 bases are TGTGCCAGCAGTCACAGGGATTTGGGGTTGCAGTACTTC.

The chain employs TRBV30 and TRBJ2-7; 11 nucleotides align to TRBD1. Germline CDR1 is GTSNPN and CDR2 is SVGIG (reference sequence). The CDR3 extends over 13 amino acids. Unmatched junction bases numbered 4, after V lost 3 bases and J lost 6 bases. CDR3 DNA sequence: TGTGCCTGGAGCTGGACAGGGGGCTGCGAGCAGTACTTC. As protein: CAWSWTGGCEQYF. The full variable domain, its missing parts supplied by reference TRBV30 and TRBJ2-7, is SQTIHQWPATLVQPVGSPLSLECTVEGTSNPNLYWYRQAAGRGLQLLFYSVGIGQISSEVPQNLSASRPQDRQFILSSKKLLLSDSGFYLCAWSWTGGCEQYFGPGTRLTVT.

J is TRBJ2-1 and V is TRBV11-2, with 7 positions matching TRBD2. The germline V gene has CDR1 SGHAT and CDR2 FQNNGV. J lost 4 bases, V lost 11 bases, and 8 bases had no gene match. This CDR3 comprises 13 residues. This chain's CDR3 is CACRLAVYNEQFF. For the CDR3, the DNA is TGTGCCTGCCGGCTAGCGGTTTACAATGAGCAGTTCTTC. The full variable domain, in which reference TRBV11-2 and TRBJ2-1 provide the parts outside the CDR3, is EAGVAQSPRYKIIEKRQSVAFWCNPISGHATLYWYQQILGQGPKLLIQFQNNGVVDDSQLPKDRFSAERLKGVDSTLKIQPAKLEDSAVYLCACRLAVYNEQFFGPGTRLTVL.

V gene TRBV28 combines with J gene TRBJ2-7; TRBD1 matches at 10 bases. The length of the CDR3 is 15 residues. Germline trimming cut 7 bases from V and 6 bases from J; bases unmatched to any gene: 12. The germline V gene encodes CDR1 MDHEN and CDR2 SYDVKM. The CDR3 sequence is CASISAGTGVFEQYF. The DNA of the CDR3 is TGTGCCAGCATAAGTGCCGGGACAGGGGTTTTCGAGCAGTACTTC.

The J gene is TRBJ2-7, the V gene TRBV4-2; D gene uncertain. V shed 5 bases and J shed 2 bases, with 10 bases lying between them. From germline, CDR1 is LGHNA and CDR2 YNFKEQ. The CDR3 spans 13 residues. This CDR3 is CASSSGGAYEQYF. The CDR3 nucleotides read TGTGCCAGCAGCAGTGGCGGAGCCTACGAGCAGTACTTC.

The chain uses TRBV19 and TRBJ2-1; 7 nucleotides line up with TRBD1. CDR1 and CDR2 (germline): LNHDA, SQIVND (reference sequence). V gave up 5 bases and J gave up 8 bases; unmatched junction bases: 9. The CDR3 extends over 14 amino acids. The CDR3 DNA follows: TGTGCCAGTAGTTACCGCCGGGACAGAGATGAGCAGTTCTTC. Translating gives CASSYRRDRDEQFF.

This chain uses TRBV25-1 with TRBJ2-7; D perhaps matches TRBD2 (5 bases). The CDR3 has 15 amino acids. The germline V gene encodes CDR1 MGHDK and CDR2 SYGVNS. The V and J ends lost 7 bases and 6 bases respectively, with 22 bases between them. The CDR3 is CASTPRIWERTEQYF. In DNA form, the CDR3 reads TGTGCCAGCACCCCAAGGATTTGGGAGCGCACCGAGCAGTACTTC.

The V and J genes are TRBV6-5 and TRBJ2-5; 9 nucleotides line up with TRBD2. The J call could be wrong; TRBJ2-7 is a better fit for the DNA end. CDR1 is MNHEY and CDR2 is SVGAGI in the germline V gene. The CDR3 runs 15 residues. CDR3 nucleotide sequence: TGTGCCAGCAGACCCGGGACTAGCTTAAACTACGAGCAGTACTTC. Translating gives CASRPGTSLNYEQYF.

The chain carries TRBV11-3 and TRBJ2-1, with D possibly being TRBD1 (5 bases). CDR1 and CDR2 (germline): SGHNT, YENEEA. V was trimmed by 5 bases and J by 0 bases, leaving 20 bases between them. The CDR3 has 18 residues. The CDR3 DNA reads as TGTGCCAGCAGCCCTCCGCCGACAGTTCCCAGCTCCTACAATGAGCAGTTCTTC. The encoded protein is CASSPPPTVPSSYNEQFF.

In this sample, this clone turned up once. The rearrangement links TRBV5-4 to TRBJ2-5; D gene ambiguous. The closer fit of TRBJ2-7 to the DNA end suggests the J call may be wrong. CDR1 is SGHNT, CDR2 YYREEE, per germline (reference sequence). The length of the CDR3 is 12 residues. Here the CDR3 DNA reads TGTGCCAGCAGCCTATCTAGTACCGAGCAGTACTTC. This codes for CASSLSSTEQYF.

This clone appeared a few times. The rearrangement uses TRBV5-1 and TRBJ2-1, with TRBD2 matching 7 bases. Germline CDR1 is SGHRS and CDR2 is YFSETQ. With V trimmed by 4 bases and J by 0 bases, 7 bases remained unmatched. This CDR3 comprises 16 residues. CDR3 residues: CASSPGGGSSYNEQFF. CDR3 nucleotide sequence: TGCGCCAGCAGCCCTGGAGGCGGGAGCTCCTACAATGAGCAGTTCTTC.